This T cell receptor (beta chain) comes out of a study of blood T cell repertoires in COVID-19. Clones were sequenced by immunoSEQ multiplex PCR, and TCRdb holds only the in-frame ones, with some missing. The data contain 150,000 to 200,000 clones, 70% to 90% of them seen just once; the ten biggest clones take up roughly 0.82%. CDR3 size: 15 residues. From germline, CDR1 is LNHDA and CDR2 SQIVND (reference sequence). V was shortened by 3 bases and J by 0 bases, with 9 bases between the two germline ends. Sequencing was performed on PBMCs or T cells enriched from blood (not recorded which). This sequence joins TRBV19 and TRBJ2-1; D gene ambiguous. This sequence originates from a woman aged 18-30 years who had recovered from COVID-19. The CDR3 loop is CASSILLSSYNEQFF. In nucleotides, the CDR3 is TGTGCCAGTAGTATTTTGCTCAGCTCCTACAATGAGCAGTTCTTC.